A single sample is the source of the 12 T cell receptor beta chains below, sequenced in a study of identical twins. TCRdb re-analysed the 5' RACE reads in MiXCR, keeping a single row per CDR3 protein. The data show around 1.7 million distinct CDR3 sequences, about 32% seen once. Sequenced input: cord blood. These TCRs come from a newborn girl in good health.

In this sample, this clonotype turned up many times. The J gene is TRBJ1-2, the V gene TRBV5-1; TRBD1 aligns across 7 bases. CDR1 SGHRS and CDR2 YFSETQ come from the germline V gene. V was clipped by 2 bases and J by 4 bases; unmatched bases: 2. There are 13 residues in the CDR3. The CDR3 reads CASSFAGGYGYTF. CDR3 bases: TGCGCCAGCAGCTTCGCAGGGGGCTATGGCTACACCTTC.

The sample holds a few counts of this clonotype. The CDR3 sequence: CRGNMGGIYGYTF. The CDR3 bases are TGCAGGGGGAATATGGGGGGCATCTATGGCTACACCTTC. The chain recombines TRBV20-1 with TRBJ1-2, with a tentative D call TRBD1 (6 bases). There are 13 residues in the CDR3. CDR1 and CDR2 from the germline V gene are DFQATT and SNEGSKA (reference sequence).

This clonotype has a handful of counts. The chain carries TRBV20-1 and TRBJ2-3; possible D gene TRBD2, 6 bases. CDR3 size: 14 residues. Germline V CDR1 and CDR2: DFQATT, SNEGSKA (reference sequence). V lost 2 bases and J lost 2, with 11 bases in between. The CDR3 DNA sequence: TGCAGTGCTAGACCGGACTATACCACAGATACGCAGTATTTT. Protein: CSARPDYTTDTQYF.

This clonotype turned up a few times. The chain carries TRBV24-1 and TRBJ2-1; 8 positions agree with TRBD2. The CDR3 runs to 12 residues. Germline V gives CDR1 KGHDR, CDR2 SFDVKD. With 10 bases clipped from V and 9 bases from J, the junction kept 7 bases outside the gene matches. CDR3 protein: CATRSGSFEQFF. The CDR3 DNA is TGTGCCACAAGGAGCGGGAGTTTTGAGCAGTTCTTC.

A note on this clonotype: One end of the junction fails to match germline, which may point to a read error. This rearrangement joins TRBV6-5 to TRBJ2-3, with D perhaps TRBD2 (5 bases). CDR3 length: 15 residues. Germline values: CDR1 MNHEY, CDR2 SVGAGI. The CDR3 nucleotides are TGTGCCAGCAGTTACGACGAGGGATACTCAGATACGCTGTATTTT. This translates into CASSYDEGYSDTLYF.

This clonotype appeared a few times. This chain links TRBV29-1 with TRBJ1-1; D is possibly TRBD1 (6 bases). CDR3 size: 18 residues. V dropped 4 bases and J dropped 0 bases, with 24 bases sitting between them. Per germline, CDR1 SQVTM and CDR2 ANQGSEA. CDR3 amino acids: CSVVSQGSLILMNTEAFF. DNA for the CDR3: TGCAGCGTTGTTTCGCAGGGGAGCCTAATCCTTATGAACACTGAAGCTTTCTTT. Looking up the rest from reference TRBV29-1 and TRBJ1-1 gives the full variable domain: SAVISQKPSRDICQRGTSLTIQCQVDSQVTMMFWYRQQPGQSLTLIATANQGSEATYESGFVIDKFPISRPNLTFSTLTVSNMSPEDSSIYLCSVVSQGSLILMNTEAFFGQGTRLTVV.

This chain connects TRBV4-2 to TRBJ1-2; unclear D gene. The V gene lost 0 bases and the J gene lost 6 bases, with 17 bases spanning the gap. CDR1 and CDR2 from the germline V gene are LGHNA and YNFKEQ. The CDR3 sequence is 16 residues long. For the CDR3, the DNA is TGTGCCAGCAGCCAAGATGGGCAGGCCACGCGACATGGCTACACCTTC. Protein: CASSQDGQATRHGYTF.

In this sample, this clonotype turned up a few times. This chain links TRBV7-9 with TRBJ2-3, with a tentative D call TRBD1 (7 bases). This CDR3 region has 18 residues. Between the trimmed V and J ends, which lost 0 bases and 2 bases, there was a span of 18 bases. Germline V gives CDR1 SEHNR, CDR2 FQNEAQ (reference sequence). CDR3 amino acids: CASSLASFRGTDTDTQYF. As DNA, the CDR3 is TGTGCCAGCAGCTTAGCGTCATTCCGCGGGACAGACACAGATACGCAGTATTTT. The variable domain in full, completed from reference TRBV7-9 and TRBJ2-3, reads DTGVSQNPRHKITKRGQNVTFRCDPISEHNRLYWYRQTLGQGPEFLTYFQNEAQLEKSRLLSDRFSAERPKGSFSTLEIQRTEQGDSAMYLCASSLASFRGTDTDTQYFGPGTRLTVL.

A few counts support this clonotype. The gene calls are TRBV5-1 and TRBJ2-1; 10 bases match TRBD2. Trimming cost V 3 bases and J 0 bases; bases outside gene matches: 6. There are 17 residues in the CDR3. Per germline, CDR1 SGHRS and CDR2 YFSETQ. The CDR3 is CASSSSSGGPSYNEQFF. DNA for the CDR3: TGCGCCAGCAGCTCGTCTAGCGGGGGCCCCTCCTACAATGAGCAGTTCTTC.

The sample holds many counts of this clonotype. The J gene is TRBJ1-1, the V gene TRBV5-1, with a possible D match to TRBD1 (5 bases). The V and J ends lost 0 bases and 3 bases respectively, with 9 bases between them. The CDR3 spans 14 residues. Germline-derived CDR1 and CDR2 are SGHRS and YFSETQ. In nucleotides, the CDR3 is TGCGCCAGCAGCTTGGAGGGGAGGGACACTGAAGCTTTCTTT. It yields the protein CASSLEGRDTEAFF.

The chain combines TRBV2 with TRBJ2-5; 11 bases map to TRBD2. The J call is in doubt because the DNA end fits TRBJ2-7 better. The CDR3 runs to 15 residues. Germline assignment: CDR1 SNHLY and CDR2 FYNNEI. CDR3 sequence reads: CASSEELAGGCEQYF. CDR3 coding DNA: TGTGCCAGCAGTGAAGAGCTAGCGGGAGGTTGCGAGCAGTACTTC.

This clonotype has more than one count but fewer than ten. The chain recombines TRBV5-6 with TRBJ1-2; D unresolved. The CDR3 spans 15 residues. The V and J ends lost 1 base and 4 bases respectively, with 14 bases between them. Germline V lookup: CDR1 SGHDT, CDR2 YYEEEE. Here the CDR3 reads CASSLSLELFYGYTF. The CDR3 DNA sequence: TGTGCCAGCAGCTTGAGCTTGGAGCTCTTCTATGGCTACACCTTC. Variable domain in full (rest from reference TRBV5-6 and TRBJ1-2): DAGVTQSPTHLIKTRGQQVTLRCSPKSGHDTVSWYQQALGQGPQFIFQYYEEEERQRGNFPDRFSGHQFPNYSSELNVNALLLGDSALYLCASSLSLELFYGYTFGSGTRLTVV.